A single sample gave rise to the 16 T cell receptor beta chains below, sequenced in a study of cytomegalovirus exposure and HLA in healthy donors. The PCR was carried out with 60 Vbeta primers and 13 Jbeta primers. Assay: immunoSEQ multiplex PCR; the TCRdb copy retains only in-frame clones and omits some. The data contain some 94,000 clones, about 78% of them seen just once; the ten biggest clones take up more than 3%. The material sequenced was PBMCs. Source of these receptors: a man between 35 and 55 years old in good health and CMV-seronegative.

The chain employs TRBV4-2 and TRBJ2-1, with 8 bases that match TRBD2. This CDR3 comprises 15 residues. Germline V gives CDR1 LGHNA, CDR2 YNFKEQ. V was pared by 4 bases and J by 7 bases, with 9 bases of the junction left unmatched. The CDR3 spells CASSLNGGARNEQFF. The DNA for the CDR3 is TGTGCCAGCAGCCTGAACGGGGGGGCGAGGAATGAGCAGTTCTTC.

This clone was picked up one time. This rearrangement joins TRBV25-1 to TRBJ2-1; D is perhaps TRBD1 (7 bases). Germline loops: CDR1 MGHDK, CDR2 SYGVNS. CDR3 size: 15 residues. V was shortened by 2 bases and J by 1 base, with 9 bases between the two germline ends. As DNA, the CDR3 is TGTGCCAGCAGTGAACAGGGGGGATCCTACAATGAGCAGTTCTTC. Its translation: CASSEQGGSYNEQFF.

The CDR3 sequence: CASTLEGTGRQPQHF. CDR3 sequence (DNA): TGTGCCAGCACCCTCGAGGGGACAGGCAGGCAGCCCCAGCATTTT. The V call is TRBV6-1, the J call TRBJ1-5; 8 bases fit TRBD1. The CDR3 totals 15 residues. The germline V gene encodes CDR1 MNHNS and CDR2 SASEGT. The V gene end was trimmed by 7 bases and the J gene end by 7 bases; junction bases not matched to a gene: 12.

CDR3 region: CASSYSTGGNEQFF. CDR3 sequence (DNA): TGTGCCAGCAGTTACTCAACAGGTGGGAATGAGCAGTTCTTC. The gene calls are TRBV6-5 and TRBJ2-1, with D perhaps matching TRBD1 (5 bases). The CDR3 is 14 amino acids. V lost 0 bases, J lost 7 bases, and 10 bases lay in between. Germline V gene data show CDR1 as MNHEY and CDR2 as SVGAGI.

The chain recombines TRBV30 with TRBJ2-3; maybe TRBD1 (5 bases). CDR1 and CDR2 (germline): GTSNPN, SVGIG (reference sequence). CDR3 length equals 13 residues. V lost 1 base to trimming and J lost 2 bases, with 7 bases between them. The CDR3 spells CAWSEGHTDTQYF. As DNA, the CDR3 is TGTGCCTGGAGTGAAGGACACACAGATACGCAGTATTTT. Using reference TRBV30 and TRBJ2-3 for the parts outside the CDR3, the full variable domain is SQTIHQWPATLVQPVGSPLSLECTVEGTSNPNLYWYRQAAGRGLQLLFYSVGIGQISSEVPQNLSASRPQDRQFILSSKKLLLSDSGFYLCAWSEGHTDTQYFGPGTRLTVL.

CDR3 sequence: CASSVDPGGKVSGNTIYF. CDR3 nucleotides: TGTGCCAGCAGCGTAGACCCGGGAGGGAAGGTCTCTGGAAACACCATATATTTT. The V gene is TRBV9, the J gene TRBJ1-3, with D hard to call. Germline V gene data show CDR1 as SGDLS and CDR2 as YYNGEE. This CDR3 is 18 amino acids long. V lost 0 bases to trimming and J lost 0 bases, with 16 bases between them.

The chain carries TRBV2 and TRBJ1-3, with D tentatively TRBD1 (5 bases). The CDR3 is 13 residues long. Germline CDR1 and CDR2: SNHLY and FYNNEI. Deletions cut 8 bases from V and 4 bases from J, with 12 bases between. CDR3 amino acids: CASGRDSGNTIYF. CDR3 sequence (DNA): TGTGCCAGCGGACGGGACTCGGGAAACACCATATATTTT.

The CDR3 DNA is TGTGCCAGCAGCCCCTTCGGCTCCTACAATGAGCAGTTCTTC. Translating gives CASSPFGSYNEQFF. V is TRBV11-2 and J is TRBJ2-1; D unclear. Deletions cut 5 bases from V and 0 bases from J, with 8 bases between. The CDR3 sequence is 14 residues long. Germline CDR1 SGHAT, CDR2 FQNNGV. The whole variable domain, filled in from reference TRBV11-2 and TRBJ2-1, reads EAGVAQSPRYKIIEKRQSVAFWCNPISGHATLYWYQQILGQGPKLLIQFQNNGVVDDSQLPKDRFSAERLKGVDSTLKIQPAKLEDSAVYLCASSPFGSYNEQFFGPGTRLTVL.

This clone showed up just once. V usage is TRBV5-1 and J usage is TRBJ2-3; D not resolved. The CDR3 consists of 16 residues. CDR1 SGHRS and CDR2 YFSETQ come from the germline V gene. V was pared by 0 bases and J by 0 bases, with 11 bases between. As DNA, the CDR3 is TGCGCCAGCAGCTTGGGAGCTGGGCCTAGCACAGATACGCAGTATTTT. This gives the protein CASSLGAGPSTDTQYF. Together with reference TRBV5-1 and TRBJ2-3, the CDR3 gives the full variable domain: KAGVTQTPRYLIKTRGQQVTLSCSPISGHRSVSWYQQTPGQGLQFLFEYFSETQRNKGNFPGRFSGRQFSNSRSEMNVSTLELGDSALYLCASSLGAGPSTDTQYFGPGTRLTVL.

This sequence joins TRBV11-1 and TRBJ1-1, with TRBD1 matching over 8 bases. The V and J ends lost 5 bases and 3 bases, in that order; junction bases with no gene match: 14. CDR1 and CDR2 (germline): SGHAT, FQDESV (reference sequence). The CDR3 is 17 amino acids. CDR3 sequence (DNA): TGTGCCAGCAGCCCCCAGGACAGGGCAACCCAGGACACTGAAGCTTTCTTT. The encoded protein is CASSPQDRATQDTEAFF. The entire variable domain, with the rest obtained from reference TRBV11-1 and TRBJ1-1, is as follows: EAEVAQSPRYKITEKSQAVAFWCDPISGHATLYWYRQILGQGPELLVQFQDESVVDDSQLPKDRFSAERLKGVDSTLKIQPAELGDSAMYLCASSPQDRATQDTEAFFGQGTRLTVV.

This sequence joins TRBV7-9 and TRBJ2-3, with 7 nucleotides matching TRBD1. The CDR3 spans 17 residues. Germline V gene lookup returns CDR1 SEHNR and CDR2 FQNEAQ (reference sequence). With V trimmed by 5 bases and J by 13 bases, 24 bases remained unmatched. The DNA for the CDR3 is TGTGCCAGCAGCCAAGGGACAGACAGGACCCTCTTACCCTTGGAGTATTTT. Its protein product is CASSQGTDRTLLPLEYF.

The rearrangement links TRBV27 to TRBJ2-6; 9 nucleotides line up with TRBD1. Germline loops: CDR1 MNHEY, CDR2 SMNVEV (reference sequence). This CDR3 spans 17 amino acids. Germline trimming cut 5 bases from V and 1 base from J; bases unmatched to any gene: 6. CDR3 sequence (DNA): TGTGCCAGCAGTACCGGGACAGGGTGGTCTGGGGCCAACGTCCTGACTTTC. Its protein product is CASSTGTGWSGANVLTF. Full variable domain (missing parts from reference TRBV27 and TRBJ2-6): EAQVTQNPRYLITVTGKKLTVTCSQNMNHEYMSWYRQDPGLGLRQIYYSMNVEVTDKGDVPEGYKVSRKEKRNFPLILESPSPNQTSLYFCASSTGTGWSGANVLTFGAGSRLTVL.

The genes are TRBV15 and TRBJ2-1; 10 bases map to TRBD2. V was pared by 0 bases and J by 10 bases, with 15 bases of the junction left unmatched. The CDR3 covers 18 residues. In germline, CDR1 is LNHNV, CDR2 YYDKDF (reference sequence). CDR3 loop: CATSRDPRGLATGGEQFF. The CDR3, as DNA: TGTGCCACCAGCAGAGATCCCCGGGGACTAGCGACCGGAGGGGAGCAGTTCTTC.

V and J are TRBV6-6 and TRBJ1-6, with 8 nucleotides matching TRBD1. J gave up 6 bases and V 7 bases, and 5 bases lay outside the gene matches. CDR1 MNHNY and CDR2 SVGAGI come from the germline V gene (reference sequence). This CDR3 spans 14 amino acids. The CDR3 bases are TGTGCCAGCACCAGGGGGCCGAGTAATTCACCCCTCCACTTT. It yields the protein CASTRGPSNSPLHF.

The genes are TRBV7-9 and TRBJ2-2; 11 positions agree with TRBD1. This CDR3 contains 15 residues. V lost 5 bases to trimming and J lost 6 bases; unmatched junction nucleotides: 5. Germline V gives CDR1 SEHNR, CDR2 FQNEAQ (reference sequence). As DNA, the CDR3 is TGTGCCAGCAGCCGCGGGACAGGGGGTCCCGGGGAGCTGTTTTTT. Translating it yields CASSRGTGGPGELFF.

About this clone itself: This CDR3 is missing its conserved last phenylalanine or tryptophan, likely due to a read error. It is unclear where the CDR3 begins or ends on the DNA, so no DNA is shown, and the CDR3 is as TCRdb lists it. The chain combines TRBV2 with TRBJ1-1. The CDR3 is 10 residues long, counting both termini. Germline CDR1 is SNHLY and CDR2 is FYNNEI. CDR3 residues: CASSLRDSIY.